The 24 T cell receptor beta chains reported below all come from one sample, sequenced in a study of T cell responses to AZD1222 COVID-19 vaccine. Sequencing used immunoSEQ multiplex PCR; TCRdb keeps in-frame clones, though not all of them. The profile shows 95,000 to 130,000 clones, 80% to 90% of them singletons. Sample: peripheral blood, taken on day 0 of MenACWY control vaccination. The receptors come from an adult in good health.

The chain recombines TRBV11-2 with TRBJ1-1; possibly TRBD1 for D (5 bases). The CDR3 sequence is 13 residues long. V was clipped by 5 bases and J by 0 bases, with 7 bases between them. CDR1 is SGHAT and CDR2 is FQNNGV in the germline V gene. The CDR3 reads CASSAQVNTEAFF. Here the CDR3 DNA reads TGTGCCAGCAGCGCACAGGTGAACACTGAAGCTTTCTTT.

The chain links TRBV14 to TRBJ2-7; D gene ambiguous. Trimming cost V 8 bases and J 0 bases, with 11 bases left between them. The germline V gene encodes CDR1 SGHDN and CDR2 FVKESK. The CDR3 contains 13 residues. CDR3 residues: CASEPDTSYEQYF. In DNA form, the CDR3 reads TGTGCCAGCGAGCCAGACACCTCCTACGAGCAGTACTTC.

V gene TRBV25-1 combines with J gene TRBJ1-2; D may be TRBD1 (5 bases). V lost 4 bases, J lost 7 bases, and 16 bases lay in between. Germline CDR1 is MGHDK and CDR2 is SYGVNS. CDR3 length equals 14 residues. Here the CDR3 DNA reads TGTGCCAGCAGTGTGGGGGTCTCCGGGGTTGGCTACACCTTC. This gives the protein CASSVGVSGVGYTF.

This CDR3 is CASSPTGAEQYF. CDR3 DNA: TGTGCCAGCTCCCCCACTGGGGCGGAGCAGTACTTC. V gene TRBV18 combines with J gene TRBJ2-7; possibly TRBD1 for D (5 bases). The CDR3 is made up of 12 amino acids. Germline CDR1 reads KGHSH; CDR2 reads LQKENI. Deletions cut 6 bases from V and 7 bases from J, with 13 bases between.

The CDR3 DNA reads TGTGCCAGCTGCCGGGGGCGCGTCGATGAGCAGTTCTTC. Its protein product is CASCRGRVDEQFF. V usage is TRBV12-3 or TRBV12-4 and J usage is TRBJ2-1; the D call may be TRBD1 or TRBD2 (6 bases each). This CDR3 contains 13 residues. The V and J ends lost 8 bases and 8 bases respectively, with 16 bases between them.

V usage is TRBV7-9 and J usage is TRBJ1-2, with a possible D match to TRBD1 (6 bases). CDR1 is SEHNR, CDR2 FQNEAQ, per germline (reference sequence). The CDR3 loop spans 15 amino acids. Trimming took 4 bases from V and 8 from J, leaving 20 bases between them. The CDR3 here is CASSSDSRGLPGYTF. CDR3 DNA: TGTGCCAGCAGCTCGGACAGCCGCGGGTTGCCCGGCTACACCTTC.

The J gene is TRBJ2-2, the V gene TRBV14; D ambiguous. Trimming pared 3 bases from V and 1 base from J, leaving 6 bases between. CDR1 SGHDN and CDR2 FVKESK come from the germline V gene. CDR3 length: 14 amino acids. The CDR3 bases are TGTGCCAGCAGCCAGCGGAGGAACACCGGGGAGCTGTTTTTT. Its protein is CASSQRRNTGELFF.

CDR3: CASSMAGGSQPQHF. CDR3 sequence (DNA): TGTGCCAGTAGTATGGCAGGGGGCTCTCAGCCCCAGCATTTT. The gene calls are TRBV19 and TRBJ1-5; 8 bases match TRBD1. V shed 3 bases and J 6 bases; nucleotides not matched to a gene: 4. This CDR3 is 14 amino acids long. Germline assignment: CDR1 LNHDA and CDR2 SQIVND (reference sequence).

This rearrangement joins TRBV9 to TRBJ1-5; no clear D. Trimming pared 0 bases from V and 6 bases from J, leaving 10 bases between. CDR1 SGDLS and CDR2 YYNGEE come from the germline V gene. This CDR3 comprises 14 residues. The CDR3 region has the DNA TGTGCCAGCAGCGTAGAAGGGTCCACTCAGCCCCAGCATTTT. Its protein product is CASSVEGSTQPQHF.

This chain joins TRBV19 and TRBJ1-2; weak D call: TRBD1 (6 bases). The germline V and J ends were trimmed by 6 bases and 6 bases, with 14 bases remaining between them. The germline gives CDR1 LNHDA, CDR2 SQIVND (reference sequence). CDR3 length: 13 residues. CDR3 loop: CASRSFDRNGYTF. In DNA, the CDR3 is TGTGCCAGTAGAAGCTTTGACAGGAATGGCTACACCTTC.

The genes are TRBV5-1 and TRBJ1-2; D unclear. The CDR3 has 15 amino acids. V was shortened by 3 bases and J by 3 bases, with 15 bases between the two germline ends. CDR1 is SGHRS, CDR2 YFSETQ, per germline. For the CDR3, the DNA is TGCGCCAGCAGCTGGGAGGGCTCCTCGGACTATGGCTACACCTTC. This sequence encodes CASSWEGSSDYGYTF.

This chain joins TRBV4-3 and TRBJ1-4; a possible D gene is TRBD1 (6 bases). There are 16 residues in the CDR3. CDR1 and CDR2 (germline): LGHNA, YSLEER. V was trimmed by 0 bases and J by 7 bases, leaving 15 bases between them. DNA for the CDR3: TGCGCCAGCAGCCAAGATCAGGGCCTCAGGGGTGAAAAACTGTTTTTT. It specifies CASSQDQGLRGEKLFF.

The genes are TRBV18 and TRBJ1-3; D is ambiguous. This CDR3 contains 16 residues. V lost 0 bases, J lost 0 bases, and 9 bases lay in between. CDR1 is KGHSH and CDR2 is LQKENI in the germline V gene. For the CDR3, the DNA is TGTGCCAGCTCACCACCGGGCAGAGGCTCTGGAAACACCATATATTTT. It specifies CASSPPGRGSGNTIYF.

This clone has just one count. The CDR3 spells CASSPRSRGRGNEKLFF. The CDR3 DNA sequence: TGTGCCAGCAGCCCTAGAAGCCGGGGGCGAGGTAATGAAAAACTGTTTTTT. The rearrangement joins TRBV3-1 (or the pseudogene TRBV3-2) to TRBJ1-4; possibly TRBD1 for D (6 bases). The CDR3 is made up of 17 amino acids. Per germline, CDR1 LGHDT and CDR2 YNNKEL (reference sequence). V lost 4 bases, J lost 4 bases, and 19 bases lay in between.

V and J are TRBV19 and TRBJ1-5, with TRBD1 identical over 8 bases. Germline assignment: CDR1 LNHDA and CDR2 SQIVND (reference sequence). Unmatched junction bases numbered 3, after V lost 2 bases and J lost 3 bases. The CDR3 has 15 amino acids. The CDR3: CASSIWTGYNQPQHF. For the CDR3, the DNA is TGTGCCAGTAGTATATGGACAGGGTACAATCAGCCCCAGCATTTT. The variable domain in full, with the rest retrieved from reference TRBV19 and TRBJ1-5, is DGGITQSPKYLFRKEGQNVTLSCEQNLNHDAMYWYRQDPGQGLRLIYYSQIVNDFQKGDIAEGYSVSREKKESFPLTVTSAQKNPTAFYLCASSIWTGYNQPQHFGDGTRLSIL.

The chain joins TRBV2 to TRBJ2-5; D is unclear. The CDR3 runs to 15 residues. CDR1 is SNHLY and CDR2 is FYNNEI in the germline V gene. The V end lost 0 bases, the J end lost 0 bases, and 8 bases lay between the germline ends. The CDR3 reads CASSEASRNQETQYF. The CDR3 nucleotides read TGTGCCAGCAGTGAAGCATCCCGGAACCAAGAGACCCAGTACTTC. Combining the CDR3 with reference TRBV2 and TRBJ2-5 gives the whole variable domain EPEVTQTPSHQVTQMGQEVILRCVPISNHLYFYWYRQILGQKVEFLVSFYNNEISEKSEIFDDQFSVERPDGSNFTLKIRSTKLEDSAMYFCASSEASRNQETQYFGPGTRLLVL.

The chain recombines TRBV11-2 with TRBJ2-3; 11 bases match TRBD2. This CDR3 has 15 amino acids. Unmatched junction bases numbered 2, after V lost 4 bases and J lost 2 bases. Germline lookup yields CDR1 SGHAT and CDR2 FQNNGV. The CDR3 DNA sequence: TGTGCCAGCAGCTCGGGACTAGCGGACACAGATACGCAGTATTTT. Amino acid sequence: CASSSGLADTDTQYF.

The V call is TRBV5-1, the J call TRBJ1-2; 9 bases fit TRBD1. The CDR3 is 18 amino acids. V lost 5 bases to trimming and J lost 0 bases; unmatched junction nucleotides: 14. The germline V gene has CDR1 SGHRS and CDR2 YFSETQ. This CDR3 is CASSHTPGQGFANYGYTF. The CDR3 nucleotides read TGCGCCAGCAGTCATACCCCGGGACAGGGATTCGCTAACTATGGCTACACCTTC.

The chain carries TRBV19 and TRBJ1-1; 8 bases are a match to TRBD1. Germline assignment: CDR1 LNHDA and CDR2 SQIVND (reference sequence). The CDR3 covers 14 residues. The trim removed 2 bases at V and 4 bases at J, leaving 3 bases unmatched. CDR3: CASSISGQGTEAFF. The DNA of the CDR3 is TGTGCCAGTAGTATATCCGGACAGGGCACTGAAGCTTTCTTT.

The chain carries TRBV7-8 and TRBJ1-2; possibly TRBD1 for D (5 bases). Trimming pared 5 bases from V and 1 base from J, leaving 14 bases between. Germline V gene data show CDR1 as SGHVS and CDR2 as FQNEAQ. The CDR3 spans 15 residues. The CDR3 reads CASSPGRVLNYGYTF. The CDR3, as DNA: TGTGCCAGCAGCCCGGGACGTGTACTTAACTATGGCTACACCTTC.

The chain couples TRBV5-1 to TRBJ2-5; the D is unclear. CDR1 and CDR2 (germline): SGHRS, YFSETQ. The germline V and J ends were trimmed by 0 bases and 2 bases, with 8 bases remaining between them. The CDR3 runs to 14 residues. The CDR3 region is CASSLGSEQETQYF. CDR3 DNA: TGCGCCAGCAGCTTGGGTAGTGAACAAGAGACCCAGTACTTC.

The chain combines TRBV19 with TRBJ1-5, with D perhaps TRBD1 (5 bases). Germline V gene sequence: CDR1 LNHDA, CDR2 SQIVND (reference sequence). The CDR3 loop spans 15 amino acids. With 4 bases removed from V and 7 bases from J, the gap between germline ends came to 17 bases. The CDR3 is CASSNPWMGRQPQHF. For the CDR3, the DNA is TGTGCCAGTAGTAACCCTTGGATGGGGCGACAGCCCCAGCATTTT. Together with reference TRBV19 and TRBJ1-5, the CDR3 gives the full variable domain: DGGITQSPKYLFRKEGQNVTLSCEQNLNHDAMYWYRQDPGQGLRLIYYSQIVNDFQKGDIAEGYSVSREKKESFPLTVTSAQKNPTAFYLCASSNPWMGRQPQHFGDGTRLSIL.

This chain uses TRBV7-3 with TRBJ2-7; D may be TRBD1 or TRBD2 (6 bases each). Germline assignment: CDR1 SGHTA and CDR2 FQGTGA. The CDR3 has 13 amino acids. Trimming shortened V by 1 base and J by 6 bases, and 10 bases separated the two germline ends. CDR3 coding DNA: TGTGCCAGCAGCTTAATACAGGGAGGCGAGCAGTACTTC. It yields the protein CASSLIQGGEQYF. The complete variable domain, with remaining parts taken from reference TRBV7-3 and TRBJ2-7, reads GAGVSQTPSNKVTEKGKYVELRCDPISGHTALYWYRQSLGQGPEFLIYFQGTGAADDSGLPNDRFFAVRPEGSVSTLKIQRTERGDSAVYLCASSLIQGGEQYFGPGTRLTVT.

The chain is built from TRBV6-4 and TRBJ1-6; TRBD1 matches 8 bases. The junction had 7 bases not matched to a gene; V was cut back by 5 bases and J by 7 bases. This CDR3 spans 15 amino acids. CDR1 MRHNA and CDR2 SNTAGT come from the germline V gene. CDR3 residues: CASSRDRLGNSPLHF. CDR3 nucleotide sequence: TGTGCCAGCAGTCGGGACAGGCTCGGGAATTCACCCCTCCACTTT.